One sample yielded the 29 T cell receptor beta chains listed below, sequenced in a study of blood T cell repertoires in COVID-19. Clones were read by immunoSEQ multiplex PCR, and TCRdb kept only the in-frame ones, dropping some. Among 250,000 or so clones listed, around 90% were seen once. Sequencing was performed on PBMCs or T cells enriched from blood (not recorded which). Every receptor here comes from a woman aged 25 to 45 with acute COVID-19.

V usage is TRBV7-9 and J usage is TRBJ2-7; D not resolved. Trimming removed 1 base from V and 6 bases from J, with 10 bases in between. Germline assignment: CDR1 SEHNR and CDR2 FQNEAQ (reference sequence). This CDR3 has 13 amino acids. DNA of the CDR3: TGTGCCAGCAGCTTAGTCGAGAGAGGCGAGCAGTACTTC. Its translation is CASSLVERGEQYF.

The chain has TRBV5-1 and TRBJ1-1; 8 bases are shared with TRBD1. The germline V gene has CDR1 SGHRS and CDR2 YFSETQ. V gave up 5 bases and J gave up 1 base; unmatched junction bases: 7. This CDR3 has 15 amino acids. CDR3 residues: CASRGVTGANTEAFF. As DNA, the CDR3 is TGCGCCAGCAGGGGGGTGACAGGGGCGAACACTGAAGCTTTCTTT. Using reference TRBV5-1 and TRBJ1-1 for the parts outside the CDR3, the full variable domain is KAGVTQTPRYLIKTRGQQVTLSCSPISGHRSVSWYQQTPGQGLQFLFEYFSETQRNKGNFPGRFSGRQFSNSRSEMNVSTLELGDSALYLCASRGVTGANTEAFFGQGTRLTVV.

The gene calls are TRBV6-2 or TRBV6-3 and TRBJ1-6; 8 nucleotides line up with TRBD1. The germline V gene encodes CDR1 MNHEY and CDR2 SVGEGT. The CDR3 covers 17 residues. J gave up 7 bases and V 4 bases, and 12 bases lay outside the gene matches. The CDR3 region is CASSLWTGRLRNSPLHF. In DNA, the CDR3 is TGTGCCAGCAGTTTATGGACAGGGAGGCTCCGCAATTCACCCCTCCACTTT.

This chain joins TRBV7-8 and TRBJ2-1, with 12 positions matching TRBD2. Germline loops: CDR1 SGHVS, CDR2 FQNEAQ. CDR3 length: 19 residues. The V segment lost 0 bases and the J segment 8 bases; nucleotides outside the gene matches: 14. The CDR3 reads CASSLALGTSGLPFDEQFF. DNA of the CDR3: TGTGCCAGCAGCTTAGCGCTGGGGACTAGCGGGCTTCCTTTCGATGAGCAGTTCTTC.

The chain employs TRBV12-2 and TRBJ2-1; the table assigns TRBD1, which was not confirmed against the DNA. TRBV12-2 is deemed a pseudogene. The CDR3 length is 14 residues. The CDR3 is CASRSRTVYNEQFF. The CDR3 nucleotides read TGTGCAAGTCGCTCCCGGACAGTTTACAATGAGCAGTTCTTC.

This clone appeared a single time. The V call is TRBV4-1, the J call TRBJ1-2; weak D call: TRBD1 (5 bases). Deletions cut 0 bases from V and 4 bases from J, with 18 bases between. From germline, CDR1 is MGHRA and CDR2 YSYEKL. The CDR3 contains 17 residues. This CDR3 reads CASSQDAPGRSLYGYTF. The DNA of the CDR3 is TGCGCCAGCAGCCAAGATGCCCCAGGGCGGAGTCTCTATGGCTACACCTTC.

The chain links TRBV5-1 to TRBJ2-1; TRBD1 agrees at 8 bases. V was pared by 4 bases and J by 4 bases, with 10 bases of the junction left unmatched. The CDR3 consists of 16 residues. Germline CDR1 reads SGHRS; CDR2 reads YFSETQ. The chain's CDR3 is CASSKTGGLGYNEQFF. The CDR3 DNA sequence: TGCGCCAGCAGCAAAACAGGGGGGTTAGGATACAATGAGCAGTTCTTC. The full variable domain, rest sourced from reference TRBV5-1 and TRBJ2-1, is KAGVTQTPRYLIKTRGQQVTLSCSPISGHRSVSWYQQTPGQGLQFLFEYFSETQRNKGNFPGRFSGRQFSNSRSEMNVSTLELGDSALYLCASSKTGGLGYNEQFFGPGTRLTVL.

V usage is TRBV18 and J usage is TRBJ1-1; 8 bases are a match to TRBD1. Germline values: CDR1 KGHSH, CDR2 LQKENI. With 1 base clipped from V and 3 bases from J, the junction kept 4 bases outside the gene matches. CDR3 size: 15 residues. CDR3 sequence (DNA): TGTGCCAGCTCACCACTACAGGGGGGGGACACTGAAGCTTTCTTT. It encodes CASSPLQGGDTEAFF.

The chain uses TRBV11-2 and TRBJ1-1, with 7 bases aligning to TRBD1. Germline loops: CDR1 SGHAT, CDR2 FQNNGV. The trim removed 5 bases at V and 6 bases at J, leaving 6 bases unmatched. The CDR3 consists of 13 residues. The CDR3 sequence is CASSLNRGPEAFF. The CDR3 bases are TGTGCCAGCAGCCTCAACAGGGGACCTGAAGCTTTCTTT.

The chain is built from TRBV13 and TRBJ2-2; a weak D match, TRBD2 (6 bases). The V gene's germline CDR1 is PRHDT and CDR2 FYEKMQ (reference sequence). The CDR3 is 16 residues long. Trimming cost V 4 bases and J 5 bases, with 17 bases left between them. The CDR3 protein is CASSSSASETTGELFF. The CDR3 DNA reads as TGTGCCAGCAGCTCCTCGGCTAGCGAGACTACCGGGGAGCTGTTTTTT. Full variable domain (missing parts from reference TRBV13 and TRBJ2-2): AAGVIQSPRHLIKEKRETATLKCYPIPRHDTVYWYQQGPGQDPQFLISFYEKMQSDKGSIPDRFSAQQFSDYHSELNMSSLELGDSALYFCASSSSASETTGELFFGEGSRLTVL.

The chain joins TRBV5-6 to TRBJ2-3; possible D gene TRBD1, 7 bases. This CDR3 is 15 amino acids long. V lost 4 bases and J lost 1, with 13 bases in between. The V gene's germline CDR1 is SGHDT and CDR2 YYEEEE. This chain's CDR3 is CASSPGGSGTDTQYF. DNA of the CDR3: TGTGCCAGCAGCCCAGGGGGGTCGGGCACAGATACGCAGTATTTT.

V is TRBV10-3 and J is TRBJ1-5; 11 nucleotides match TRBD1. The length of the CDR3 is 17 residues. CDR1 ENHRY and CDR2 SYGVKD come from the germline V gene. The junction had 12 bases not matched to a gene; V was cut back by 6 bases and J by 5 bases. CDR3 DNA sequence: TGTGCCATCAGGGATCCGGAGGGACAGGGGGGACATCAGCCCCAGCATTTT. Translating it yields CAIRDPEGQGGHQPQHF.

The chain joins TRBV4-2 to TRBJ2-7; 10 bases are shared with TRBD2. Trimming removed 0 bases from V and 3 bases from J; junction bases left unmatched: 8. This CDR3 has 17 amino acids. CDR1 and CDR2 (germline): LGHNA, YNFKEQ. The CDR3: CASSQDGASGSYYEQYF. The CDR3 region has the DNA TGTGCCAGCAGCCAAGATGGGGCTAGCGGGAGTTACTACGAGCAGTACTTC.

The J gene is TRBJ2-1, the V gene TRBV7-3; perhaps TRBD1 as D (6 bases). Trimming cost V 6 bases and J 4 bases, with 16 bases left between them. Germline CDR1 reads SGHTA; CDR2 reads FQGTGA. The CDR3 extends over 15 amino acids. In DNA, the CDR3 is TGTGCCAGCAGATCCAGTATGGACAGTTACAATGAGCAGTTCTTC. This encodes CASRSSMDSYNEQFF.

The chain joins TRBV6-1 to TRBJ2-7; 10 nucleotides agree with TRBD1. The J segment lost 3 bases and the V segment lost 3 bases, leaving 5 bases of the junction unmatched. The CDR3 is made up of 15 amino acids. Germline CDR1 MNHNS, CDR2 SASEGT. CDR3 sequence reads: CASSETGGAFYEQYF. The CDR3 DNA follows: TGTGCCAGCAGTGAGACAGGGGGCGCTTTCTACGAGCAGTACTTC.

The V and J genes are TRBV19 and TRBJ2-1; TRBD2 is a possible D gene (6 bases). Germline V gives CDR1 LNHDA, CDR2 SQIVND (reference sequence). Trimming took 5 bases from V and 4 from J, leaving 9 bases between them. The CDR3 loop spans 13 amino acids. The CDR3 reads CASSLGTYNEQFF. CDR3 sequence (DNA): TGTGCCAGTAGTTTAGGGACTTACAATGAGCAGTTCTTC.

The chain combines TRBV24-1 with TRBJ2-1; D remains ambiguous. Trimming stripped 3 bases from V and 6 bases from J, with 17 bases between. The CDR3 loop spans 16 amino acids. CDR1 is KGHDR, CDR2 SFDVKD, per germline. The DNA of the CDR3 is TGTGCCACCAGTGATATTGACGACACGAGAGTCAATGAGCAGTTCTTC. Translation gives CATSDIDDTRVNEQFF.

About this clone: The sample has other DNA sequences that encode this CDR3 too. This sequence joins TRBV18 and TRBJ2-3, with D perhaps TRBD2 (6 bases). The ends were cut back, 6 bases at V and 4 bases at J, with 11 bases in the middle. The V gene's germline CDR1 is KGHSH and CDR2 LQKENI. The CDR3 extends over 13 amino acids. The CDR3 loop is CASSPGGSDTQYF. DNA for the CDR3: TGTGCCAGCTCCCCAGGAGGGTCAGATACGCAGTATTTT.

Only a few counts were recorded for this clone. The V call is TRBV5-4, the J call TRBJ2-7; 10 nucleotides agree with TRBD1. J gave up 5 bases and V 4 bases, and 9 bases lay outside the gene matches. Germline values: CDR1 SGHNT, CDR2 YYREEE (reference sequence). This CDR3 spans 15 amino acids. CDR3 DNA sequence: TGTGCCAGCAGCATACGGGACAGGGGCGAGGACGAGCAGTACTTC. It translates to CASSIRDRGEDEQYF.

V usage is TRBV28 and J usage is TRBJ1-2, with TRBD1 identical over 8 bases. Trimming removed 7 bases from V and 8 bases from J; junction bases left unmatched: 6. Germline V gene data show CDR1 as MDHEN and CDR2 as SYDVKM. CDR3 size: 12 residues. The DNA of the CDR3 is TGTGCCAGCATTGGGACAGGCAGGGGCTACACCTTC. It encodes CASIGTGRGYTF.

The chain carries TRBV5-1 and TRBJ2-6, with TRBD1 identical over 7 bases. The ends lost 2 bases at V and 0 bases at J; junction bases unmatched: 5. The germline V gene has CDR1 SGHRS and CDR2 YFSETQ. CDR3 length: 17 residues. The CDR3 protein is CASSFRDSSSGANVLTF. The DNA of the CDR3 is TGCGCCAGCAGCTTCCGGGACAGCAGCTCTGGGGCCAACGTCCTGACTTTC.

The rearrangement joins TRBV10-3 to TRBJ2-7; 13 positions match TRBD2. CDR1 and CDR2 from the germline V gene are ENHRY and SYGVKD. J gave up 4 bases and V 4 bases, and 7 bases lay outside the gene matches. This CDR3 spans 16 amino acids. CDR3 loop: CAISGRTSGSGYEQYF. CDR3 nucleotide sequence: TGTGCCATCAGTGGTAGGACTAGCGGGAGCGGATACGAGCAGTACTTC.

This clone was recorded once. The rearrangement uses TRBV11-2 and TRBJ2-3, with 12 bases that match TRBD2. CDR1 SGHAT and CDR2 FQNNGV come from the germline V gene. This CDR3 is 17 amino acids long. V lost 5 bases, J lost 3 bases, and 9 bases stayed unmatched. The CDR3 is CASSVTGGTSGTDTQYF. The CDR3 DNA reads as TGTGCCAGCAGCGTCACGGGCGGGACTAGCGGGACAGATACGCAGTATTTT. The full variable domain, rest sourced from reference TRBV11-2 and TRBJ2-3, is EAGVAQSPRYKIIEKRQSVAFWCNPISGHATLYWYQQILGQGPKLLIQFQNNGVVDDSQLPKDRFSAERLKGVDSTLKIQPAKLEDSAVYLCASSVTGGTSGTDTQYFGPGTRLTVL.

The chain employs TRBV10-3 and TRBJ2-7; possibly TRBD1 for D (6 bases). Per the germline V gene, CDR1 is ENHRY and CDR2 is SYGVKD. The CDR3 is made up of 15 amino acids. Trimming took off 1 base at V and 3 bases at J, with 13 bases between the two ends. In DNA form, the CDR3 reads TGTGCCATCAGTGAGTTCGGGACACTTAACTACGAGCAGTACTTC. Encoded protein: CAISEFGTLNYEQYF.

The CDR3 sequence is CASSMGPFGEQYF. The CDR3 nucleotides are TGTGCCAGTAGTATGGGCCCCTTTGGCGAGCAGTACTTC. The chain employs TRBV19 and TRBJ2-7; D gene ambiguous. Germline V gene sequence: CDR1 LNHDA, CDR2 SQIVND (reference sequence). The CDR3 consists of 13 residues. V shed 3 bases and J shed 6 bases, with 12 bases lying between them. The variable domain in full, with the rest retrieved from reference TRBV19 and TRBJ2-7, is DGGITQSPKYLFRKEGQNVTLSCEQNLNHDAMYWYRQDPGQGLRLIYYSQIVNDFQKGDIAEGYSVSREKKESFPLTVTSAQKNPTAFYLCASSMGPFGEQYFGPGTRLTVT.

This clone was observed a single time. The chain joins TRBV27 to TRBJ2-7; no reliable D call. Between the trimmed V and J ends, which lost 5 bases and 2 bases, there was a span of 13 bases. The length of the CDR3 is 14 residues. Per germline, CDR1 MNHEY and CDR2 SMNVEV (reference sequence). In nucleotides, the CDR3 is TGTGCCAGCAGTCCGAGGTTGAGAACCTACGAGCAGTACTTC. Translation gives CASSPRLRTYEQYF.

V and J are TRBV27 and TRBJ2-3; possible D gene TRBD2, 5 bases. The germline V and J ends were trimmed by 5 bases and 10 bases, with 13 bases remaining between them. The CDR3 has 12 amino acids. From germline, CDR1 is MNHEY and CDR2 SMNVEV (reference sequence). The CDR3 here is CASSKEGSPQYF. CDR3 coding DNA: TGTGCCAGCAGTAAAGAGGGAAGTCCGCAGTATTTT.

This clone has a single count. V gene TRBV5-4 combines with J gene TRBJ2-3, with 9 positions matching TRBD1. The length of the CDR3 is 14 residues. With 4 bases clipped from V and 5 bases from J, the junction kept 5 bases outside the gene matches. From germline, CDR1 is SGHNT and CDR2 YYREEE (reference sequence). In DNA, the CDR3 is TGTGCCAGCAGCGTCGACAGGGGGATAGATACGCAGTATTTT. Protein: CASSVDRGIDTQYF.

The chain is built from TRBV7-2 and TRBJ2-1; 8 positions match TRBD2. Germline trimming cut 4 bases from V and 4 bases from J; bases unmatched to any gene: 6. The CDR3 length is 15 residues. Germline CDR1 reads SGHTA; CDR2 reads FQGNSA. For the CDR3, the DNA is TGTGCCAGCAGCTCAAGCGGGAGTTGGTACAATGAGCAGTTCTTC. Amino acid sequence: CASSSSGSWYNEQFF.